What follows are 18 T cell receptor beta chains derived from one specimen sequenced in a study of PD-1 blockade in classical Hodgkin lymphoma. Clones were read by immunoSEQ multiplex PCR, and TCRdb kept only the in-frame ones, dropping some. The sample records about 12,000 clones, about four fifths being singletons. Specified time point: cycle 4 day 1 (C4D1), after about 6 weeks of nivolumab. Following autologous stem cell transplantation, relapse occurred in every patient, and exposure to brentuximab vedotin varied. Magnetic depletion of unwanted cells isolated CD4+ T cells from thawed PBMCs. The source material was CD4+ T cells from blood, sampled before the fourth cycle of nivolumab. The receptors shown here come from a human donor with classical Hodgkin lymphoma.

The genes are TRBV25-1 and TRBJ2-2, with 12 bases matching TRBD1. Trimming at V came to 5 bases and at J to 6 bases, leaving 10 bases not matched to a gene. The CDR3 extends over 17 amino acids. The germline V gene has CDR1 MGHDK and CDR2 SYGVNS. The CDR3 is CASSRRPGQGASGELFF. CDR3 nucleotide sequence: TGTGCCAGCAGTAGACGACCGGGACAGGGGGCCTCCGGGGAGCTGTTTTTT.

The chain employs TRBV28 and TRBJ2-7; D not resolved. Between the trimmed V and J ends, which lost 4 bases and 9 bases, there was a span of 19 bases. The germline V gene encodes CDR1 MDHEN and CDR2 SYDVKM. The length of the CDR3 is 14 residues. CDR3: CASSSHQHHSWQYF. The CDR3 region has the DNA TGTGCCAGCAGTTCCCATCAACACCATTCGTGGCAGTACTTC.

This chain joins TRBV15 and TRBJ1-5; TRBD1 matches 8 bases. J gave up 3 bases and V 4 bases, and 11 bases lay outside the gene matches. Germline V gene data show CDR1 as LNHNV and CDR2 as YYDKDF (reference sequence). The CDR3 has 17 residues. The DNA of the CDR3 is TGTGCCACCAGCACCGGACGGACAGGGAGGGACAATCAGCCCCAGCATTTT. It specifies CATSTGRTGRDNQPQHF.

J is TRBJ2-7 and V is TRBV6-5, with D tentatively TRBD1 (5 bases). The CDR3 sequence is 13 residues long. The ends were cut back, 0 bases at V and 6 bases at J, with 9 bases in the middle. Germline CDR1 and CDR2: MNHEY and SVGAGI. This CDR3 is CASSYSGRAEQYF. The CDR3 DNA reads as TGTGCCAGCAGTTACTCGGGCAGGGCCGAGCAGTACTTC.

The CDR3 loop is CASTTAYPEDGYTF. The CDR3 DNA is TGTGCCAGCACCACCGCATATCCGGAGGATGGCTACACCTTC. The chain combines TRBV11-3 with TRBJ1-2; unclear D gene. The germline V gene has CDR1 SGHNT and CDR2 YENEEA. CDR3 length equals 14 residues. V was pared by 7 bases and J by 6 bases, with 18 bases between. Supplemented by reference TRBV11-3 and TRBJ1-2, the full variable domain reads EAGVVQSPRYKIIEKKQPVAFWCNPISGHNTLYWYLQNLGQGPELLIRYENEEAVDDSQLPKDRFSAERLKGVDSTLKIQPAELGDSAVYLCASTTAYPEDGYTFGSGTRLTVV.

This chain links TRBV7-8 with TRBJ1-6; D might be TRBD1 (6 bases). Per the germline V gene, CDR1 is SGHVS and CDR2 is FQNEAQ. This CDR3 region has 14 residues. The V end was cut by 5 bases, the J end by 8 bases, with 13 bases between. In DNA form, the CDR3 reads TGTGCCAGCAGCCCAGGGGACGGATATTCACCCCTCCACTTT. It codes for CASSPGDGYSPLHF.

The V and J genes are TRBV7-8 and TRBJ1-1; D gene unclear. V was trimmed by 0 bases and J by 4 bases, leaving 15 bases between them. CDR1 and CDR2 (germline): SGHVS, FQNEAQ. CDR3 length: 16 amino acids. CDR3 in DNA: TGTGCCAGCAGCTTAGCAACCCAGGTCGGGAGCACTGAAGCTTTCTTT. As protein: CASSLATQVGSTEAFF.

This chain joins TRBV29-1 and TRBJ1-1, with 7 bases that match TRBD1. With 6 bases clipped from V and 1 base from J, the junction kept 8 bases outside the gene matches. The CDR3 has 14 residues. Germline CDR1 and CDR2: SQVTM and ANQGSEA. The CDR3 sequence is CSVDPGQPNTEAFF. The CDR3 region has the DNA TGCAGCGTCGACCCGGGACAGCCGAACACTGAAGCTTTCTTT.

V gene TRBV5-1 combines with J gene TRBJ1-2; 9 bases fit TRBD1. CDR3 length: 14 residues. In germline, CDR1 is SGHRS, CDR2 YFSETQ. Trimming took 2 bases from V and 9 from J; bases not matched to a gene: 8. The DNA for the CDR3 is TGCGCCAGCAGCTTCCTTACAGGGGGCGCTAGCTACACCTTC. Amino acid sequence: CASSFLTGGASYTF.

The J gene is TRBJ1-5, the V gene TRBV27; D not resolved. Germline CDR1 MNHEY, CDR2 SMNVEV (reference sequence). The CDR3 spans 13 residues. Trimming cost V 2 bases and J 5 bases, with 7 bases left between them. CDR3 protein: CASSLNRYQPQHF. The CDR3 DNA reads as TGTGCCAGCAGTTTAAACCGATATCAGCCCCAGCATTTT.

The chain uses TRBV4-1 and TRBJ1-1, with unresolved D. The CDR3 contains 13 residues. Trimming removed 0 bases from V and 10 bases from J, with 12 bases in between. The germline V gene has CDR1 MGHRA and CDR2 YSYEKL. The CDR3 is CASSQDGGDRAFF. CDR3 DNA sequence: TGCGCCAGCAGCCAAGATGGCGGGGATCGAGCTTTCTTT.

The rearrangement uses TRBV1 and TRBJ2-3; no check of the table's D call, TRBD2, against the DNA was made. TRBV1 is a pseudogene segment. This CDR3 is built from 24 residues. CDR3 residues: CTSSQGALPGTSGGGVGRTDTQYF. The CDR3 coding sequence is TGCACCAGCAGCCAAGGGGCATTACCTGGGACTAGCGGGGGGGGCGTGGGACGCACAGATACGCAGTATTTT.

V usage is TRBV7-2 and J usage is TRBJ1-1; D not certain. Trimming took 0 bases from V and 1 from J, leaving 15 bases between them. The CDR3 has 17 residues. CDR1 is SGHTA and CDR2 is FQGNSA in the germline V gene. The DNA of the CDR3 is TGTGCCAGCAGCTTAGCGCTATGGGGAGGGCCGAACACTGAAGCTTTCTTT. This codes for CASSLALWGGPNTEAFF. The full variable domain, rest sourced from reference TRBV7-2 and TRBJ1-1, is GAGVSQSPSNKVTEKGKDVELRCDPISGHTALYWYRQSLGQGLEFLIYFQGNSAPDKSGLPSDRFSAERTGGSVSTLTIQRTQQEDSAVYLCASSLALWGGPNTEAFFGQGTRLTVV.

J is TRBJ1-1 and V is TRBV2; 7 bases map to TRBD1. The CDR3 runs to 15 residues. Germline CDR1 and CDR2: SNHLY and FYNNEI. Unmatched junction bases numbered 6, after V lost 4 bases and J lost 1 base. CDR3 region: CASSAGQPRNTEAFF. The CDR3 DNA sequence: TGTGCCAGCAGTGCGGGACAGCCAAGGAACACTGAAGCTTTCTTT.

The chain is built from TRBV5-1 and TRBJ2-1, with D possibly being TRBD1 (5 bases). CDR3 length equals 15 residues. CDR1 and CDR2 from the germline V gene are SGHRS and YFSETQ. The ends were cut back, 4 bases at V and 0 bases at J, with 11 bases in the middle. This chain's CDR3 is CASSQTVSSYNEQFF. CDR3 DNA: TGCGCCAGCAGCCAGACAGTGAGCTCCTACAATGAGCAGTTCTTC.

The genes are TRBV27 and TRBJ2-6; D gene uncertain. The CDR3 loop spans 14 amino acids. The V and J ends lost 1 base and 2 bases respectively, with 3 bases between them. Germline lookup yields CDR1 MNHEY and CDR2 SMNVEV (reference sequence). CDR3 region: CASSLFAGANVLTF. Here the CDR3 DNA reads TGTGCCAGCAGTTTATTCGCTGGGGCCAACGTCCTGACTTTC.

This chain uses TRBV19 with TRBJ2-6, with D tentatively TRBD2 (6 bases). The CDR3 spans 15 residues. Trimming took off 6 bases at V and 0 bases at J, with 9 bases between the two ends. The germline CDR1 and CDR2 sequences are LNHDA and SQIVND (reference sequence). CDR3 nucleotide sequence: TGTGCCAGTAGAGGCGGGGACTCTGGGGCCAACGTCCTGACTTTC. Encoded protein: CASRGGDSGANVLTF.

This chain links TRBV6-6 with TRBJ1-5; the D is unclear. V was shortened by 8 bases and J by 3 bases, with 11 bases between the two germline ends. The CDR3 has 13 amino acids. CDR1 and CDR2 from the germline V gene are MNHNY and SVGAGI (reference sequence). CDR3 sequence reads: CASAPIDNQPQHF. CDR3 sequence (DNA): TGTGCCAGCGCCCCAATAGACAATCAGCCCCAGCATTTT.